This T cell receptor beta chain comes out of a study of CD8 T cells in Susac syndrome. Trimming removed 0 bases at V and 0 bases at J, with 7 bases between. CDR3 length: 15 amino acids. Germline values: CDR1 SGDLS, CDR2 YYNGEE. RNA in amounts of 0.5 to 1 ug was reverse transcribed with random hexamers. TCRdb independently ran MiXCR on the immunoSEQ multiplex PCR reads; one entry per CDR3 protein. The sample includes fewer than 85,000 distinct CDR3 sequences, approximately 93% of them seen just once. V is TRBV9 and J is TRBJ2-4; D perhaps matches TRBD1 (5 bases). The source material was CD8+ T cells from PBMCs. The clonotype comes from a human donor with Susac syndrome. The CDR3 coding sequence is TGTGCCAGCAGCGTAGACGACAGAGCCAAAAACATTCAGTACTTC. This gives the protein CASSVDDRAKNIQYF.